This T cell receptor beta chain was identified during a study of cytomegalovirus exposure and HLA in healthy donors. Whole-study findings and limits: Further analysis, carried out later, found HLA-associated TCR beta chains more clonally expanded than equally common other chains. It was reported that TCR beta sequences correctly inferred the HLA-A and HLA-B alleles for most subjects. Across HLA loci, a later analysis found differing TCR association rates, with DRB1 most and HLA-C fewest.

From germline, CDR1 is SGHTA and CDR2 FQGTGA. The CDR3 is 17 amino acids. The J segment lost 12 bases and the V segment lost 0 bases, leaving 17 bases of the junction unmatched. This clone was seen only once. The target antigen is unknown. Use of 60 Vbeta and 13 Jbeta primers characterized the PCR. The authors' processing: A later analysis counted roughly 74 million unique TCR beta chains, some 11 million shared. The repertoire was sequenced with immunoSEQ multiplex PCR; TCRdb's copy has only in-frame clones and lacks some. V and J calls and clone size are as listed in that table; D and trimming were resolved from the DNA. The sample lists some 180,000 clones; about four fifths were seen once.

This TCR came from a woman under 40 in good health and CMV-seronegative. The sequenced sample was PBMCs. The chain uses TRBV7-3 and TRBJ2-7, with TRBD2 matching over 10 bases. The CDR3 sequence is CASSLTPSGGPIDIGYF. CDR3 DNA sequence: TGTGCCAGCAGCTTAACCCCTAGCGGGGGCCCGATCGACATCGGGTACTTC. The variable domain in full, completed from reference TRBV7-3 and TRBJ2-7, reads GAGVSQTPSNKVTEKGKYVELRCDPISGHTALYWYRQSLGQGPEFLIYFQGTGAADDSGLPNDRFFAVRPEGSVSTLKIQRTERGDSAVYLCASSLTPSGGPIDIGYFGPGTRLTVT.